This T cell receptor beta chain was sequenced in a study of blood T cells in healthy people across ages. Study-level information: About one barcoded beta molecule was captured per two T cells (by template switching). Study-level points and caveats: Observed TCR beta diversity per million T cells went down as age went up. This fall followed a roughly linear course with age. Naive CD4+ cells and diversity were both higher in long-lived donors than in aged donors.

Notes on this clonotype: Antigen specificity is unknown.

The CDR3 is 15 residues long. Trimming pared 9 bases from V and 0 bases from J, leaving 14 bases between. Through a sample-barcoded 5' primer and a J-beta primer mix, a second PCR was run for roughly 6 to 11 cycles. Every molecule of cDNA carried a tag from a template-switch adaptor with 12 random nucleotides. A single record per CDR3 protein comes from TCRdb applying MiXCR to the 5' RACE reads. Among approximately 1.5 million distinct CDR3 sequences listed, 30% to 40% were seen once. Sequenced input: blood. The genes are TRBV12-3 or TRBV12-4 and TRBJ1-4; D is unresolved. This receptor was taken from a woman aged 30 to 39 in good health. Here the CDR3 DNA reads TGTGCCAGTCAATGGACCGCTGCAACTAATGAAAAACTGTTTTTT. Translating gives CASQWTAATNEKLFF.